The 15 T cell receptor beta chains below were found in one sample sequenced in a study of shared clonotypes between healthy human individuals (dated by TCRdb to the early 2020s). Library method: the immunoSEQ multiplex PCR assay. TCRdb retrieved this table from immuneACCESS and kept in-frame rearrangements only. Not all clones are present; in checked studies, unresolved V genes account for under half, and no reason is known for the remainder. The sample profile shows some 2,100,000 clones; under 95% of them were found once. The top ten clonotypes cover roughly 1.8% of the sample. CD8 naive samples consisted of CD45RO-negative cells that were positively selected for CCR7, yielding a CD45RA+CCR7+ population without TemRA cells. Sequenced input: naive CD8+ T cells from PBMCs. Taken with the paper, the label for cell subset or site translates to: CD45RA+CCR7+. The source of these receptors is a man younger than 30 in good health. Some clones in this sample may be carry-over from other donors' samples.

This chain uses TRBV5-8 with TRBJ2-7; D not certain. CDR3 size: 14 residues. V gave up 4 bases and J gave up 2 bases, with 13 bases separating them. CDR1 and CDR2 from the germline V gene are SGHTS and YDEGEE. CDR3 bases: TGTGCCAGCAGCCGGAGCGATTTAGCCTACGAGCAGTACTTC. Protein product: CASSRSDLAYEQYF.

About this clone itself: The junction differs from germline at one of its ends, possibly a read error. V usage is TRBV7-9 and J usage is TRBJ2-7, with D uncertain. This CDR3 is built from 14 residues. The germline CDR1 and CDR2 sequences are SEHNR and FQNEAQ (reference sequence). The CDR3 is CASSHSTLFYQQYF. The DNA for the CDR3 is TGTGCCAGCAGCCATTCCACCCTGTTCTACCAGCAGTACTTC.

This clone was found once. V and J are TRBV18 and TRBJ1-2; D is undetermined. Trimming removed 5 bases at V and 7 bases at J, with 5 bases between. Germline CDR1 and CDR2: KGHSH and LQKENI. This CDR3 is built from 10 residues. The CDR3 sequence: CASSGPGYTF. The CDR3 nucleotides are TGTGCCAGCTCAGGGCCTGGCTACACCTTC.

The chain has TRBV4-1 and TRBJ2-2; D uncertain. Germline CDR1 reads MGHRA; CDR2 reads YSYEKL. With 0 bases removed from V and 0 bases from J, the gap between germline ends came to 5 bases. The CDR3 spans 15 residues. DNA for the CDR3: TGCGCCAGCAGCCAAGACGGAACGAACACCGGGGAGCTGTTTTTT. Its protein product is CASSQDGTNTGELFF.

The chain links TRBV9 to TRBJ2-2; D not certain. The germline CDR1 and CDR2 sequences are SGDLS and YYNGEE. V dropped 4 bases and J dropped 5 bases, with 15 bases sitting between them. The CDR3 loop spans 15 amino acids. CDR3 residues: CASSPDSSRTGELFF. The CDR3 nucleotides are TGTGCCAGCAGCCCAGATTCTAGTCGGACCGGGGAGCTGTTTTTT. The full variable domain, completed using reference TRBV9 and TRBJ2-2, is DSGVTQTPKHLITATGQRVTLRCSPRSGDLSVYWYQQSLDQGLQFLIQYYNGEERAKGNILERFSAQQFPDLHSELNLSSLELGDSALYFCASSPDSSRTGELFFGEGSRLTVL.

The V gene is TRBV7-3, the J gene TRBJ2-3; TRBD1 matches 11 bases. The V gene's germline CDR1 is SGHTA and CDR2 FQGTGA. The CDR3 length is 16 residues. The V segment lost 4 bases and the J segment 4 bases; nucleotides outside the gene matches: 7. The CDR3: CASSSSRTGGPDTQYF. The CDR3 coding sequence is TGTGCCAGCAGCTCAAGCAGGACAGGGGGCCCAGATACGCAGTATTTT. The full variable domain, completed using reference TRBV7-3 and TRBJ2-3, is GAGVSQTPSNKVTEKGKYVELRCDPISGHTALYWYRQSLGQGPEFLIYFQGTGAADDSGLPNDRFFAVRPEGSVSTLKIQRTERGDSAVYLCASSSSRTGGPDTQYFGPGTRLTVL.

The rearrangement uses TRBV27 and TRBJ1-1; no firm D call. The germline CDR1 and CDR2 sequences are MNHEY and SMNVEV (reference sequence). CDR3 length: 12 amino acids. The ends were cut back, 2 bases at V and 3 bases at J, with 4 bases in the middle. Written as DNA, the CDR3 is TGTGCCAGCAGTTTACCCGACACTGAAGCTTTCTTT. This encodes CASSLPDTEAFF.

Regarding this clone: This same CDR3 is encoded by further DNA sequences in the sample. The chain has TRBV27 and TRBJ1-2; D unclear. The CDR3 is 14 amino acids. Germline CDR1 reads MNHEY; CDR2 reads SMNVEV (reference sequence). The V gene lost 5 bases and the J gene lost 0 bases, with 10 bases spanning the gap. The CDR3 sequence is CASSLSGPNYGYTF. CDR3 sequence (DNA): TGTGCCAGCAGTCTCTCCGGTCCTAACTATGGCTACACCTTC.

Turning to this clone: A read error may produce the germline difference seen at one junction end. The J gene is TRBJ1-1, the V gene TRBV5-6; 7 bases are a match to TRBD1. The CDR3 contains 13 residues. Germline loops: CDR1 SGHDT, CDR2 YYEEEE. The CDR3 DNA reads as TGTGCCAGCAGCACGGGTGTGGGGAGGGGGCACCTATTT. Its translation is CASSTGVGRGHLF.

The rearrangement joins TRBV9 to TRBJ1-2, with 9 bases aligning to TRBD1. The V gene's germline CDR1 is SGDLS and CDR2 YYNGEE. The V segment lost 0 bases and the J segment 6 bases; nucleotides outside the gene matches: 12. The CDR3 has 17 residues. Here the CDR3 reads CASSVAGTGPTLDGYTF. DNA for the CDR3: TGTGCCAGCAGCGTAGCAGGGACAGGGCCCACTTTAGATGGCTACACCTTC.

CDR3 in DNA: TGTGCCAGCAGTTTATCGGGCGGGACAGAGAATCAGCCCCAGCATTTT. This encodes CASSLSGGTENQPQHF. J is TRBJ1-5 and V is TRBV27, with 7 bases matching TRBD1. This CDR3 region has 16 residues. Unmatched junction bases numbered 6, after V lost 0 bases and J lost 4 bases. Germline V gene sequence: CDR1 MNHEY, CDR2 SMNVEV (reference sequence).

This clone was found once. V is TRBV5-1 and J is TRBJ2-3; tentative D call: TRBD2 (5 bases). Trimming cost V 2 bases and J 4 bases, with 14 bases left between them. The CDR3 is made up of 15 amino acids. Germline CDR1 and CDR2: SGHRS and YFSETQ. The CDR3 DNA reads TGCGCCAGCAGCTTAAGAGGGAGCTCACCAGATACGCAGTATTTT. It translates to CASSLRGSSPDTQYF.

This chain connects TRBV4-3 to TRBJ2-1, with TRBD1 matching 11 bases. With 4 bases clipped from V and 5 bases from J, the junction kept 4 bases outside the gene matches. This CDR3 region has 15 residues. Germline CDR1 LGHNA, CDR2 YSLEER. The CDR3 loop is CASSPRDRGNNEQFF. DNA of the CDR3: TGCGCCAGCAGCCCCCGGGACAGGGGGAACAATGAGCAGTTCTTC.

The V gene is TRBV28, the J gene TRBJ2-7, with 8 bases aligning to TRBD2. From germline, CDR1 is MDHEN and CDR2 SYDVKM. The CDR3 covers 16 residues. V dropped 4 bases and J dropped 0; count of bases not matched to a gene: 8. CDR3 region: CASSSSRGRYSYEQYF. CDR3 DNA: TGTGCCAGCAGTTCCTCCCGCGGGAGGTACTCCTACGAGCAGTACTTC.

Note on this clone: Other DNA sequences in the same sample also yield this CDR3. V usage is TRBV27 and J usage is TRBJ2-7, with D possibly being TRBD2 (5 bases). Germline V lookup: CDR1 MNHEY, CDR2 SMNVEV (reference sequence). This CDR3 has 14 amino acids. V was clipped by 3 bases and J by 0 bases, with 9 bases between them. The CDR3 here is CASSFVAGSYEQYF. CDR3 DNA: TGTGCCAGCAGTTTCGTCGCGGGCTCCTACGAGCAGTACTTC.